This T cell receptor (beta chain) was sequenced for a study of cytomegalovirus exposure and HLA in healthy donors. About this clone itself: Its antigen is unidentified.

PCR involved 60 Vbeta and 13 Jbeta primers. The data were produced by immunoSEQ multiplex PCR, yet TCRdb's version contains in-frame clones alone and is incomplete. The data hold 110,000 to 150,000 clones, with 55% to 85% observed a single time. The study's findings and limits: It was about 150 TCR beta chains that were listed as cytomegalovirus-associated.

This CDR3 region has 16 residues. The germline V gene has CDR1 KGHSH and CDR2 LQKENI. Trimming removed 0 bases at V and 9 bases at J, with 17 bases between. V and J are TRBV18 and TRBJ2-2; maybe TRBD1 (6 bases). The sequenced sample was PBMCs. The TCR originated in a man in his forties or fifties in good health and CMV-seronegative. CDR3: CASSPPQGTSLRELFF. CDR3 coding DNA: TGTGCCAGCTCACCACCTCAGGGGACGTCTCTCCGGGAGCTGTTTTTT.